The TCR beta chain described here comes from a study of control samples from healthy donors and cancer patients. Only in-frame clones appear in the TCRdb table, and some are missing; sequencing was by immunoSEQ multiplex PCR. The profile shows 150,000 to 200,000 clones, 85% to 90% of them singletons. The germline CDR1 and CDR2 sequences are SGHTA and FQGNSA. The CDR3 is made up of 14 amino acids. Deletions cut 0 bases from V and 4 bases from J, with 10 bases between. The chain joins TRBV7-2 to TRBJ2-7; D unresolved. This TCR was sampled from a man aged 25-45 years in good health. Material: blood. The CDR3 sequence: CASSLAQNLYEQYF. The CDR3 region has the DNA TGTGCCAGCAGCTTAGCCCAGAATCTTTACGAGCAGTACTTC.